This T cell receptor (beta chain) derives from a study of cytomegalovirus exposure and HLA in healthy donors. Regarding this clone: What it recognizes is unknown.

The PCR employed 60 Vbeta primers together with 13 Jbeta primers. TCRdb keeps only in-frame clones here, not all; method: immunoSEQ multiplex PCR. This table holds about 130,000 clones. This CDR3 contains 14 residues. Germline CDR1 and CDR2: WNHNN and SYGVQD (reference sequence). The V end was cut by 8 bases, the J end by 1 base, with 13 bases between. Findings and limits, study-wide: Reportedly, a later analysis found an Asian-associated ancestry cluster had fewer N-insertions than the approximately 700-donor mean. As confirmed in vitro, a few CMV-associated chains were specific for CMV antigens.

The V gene is TRBV10-1, the J gene TRBJ2-3; tentative D call: TRBD1 (5 bases). The sequencing sample was made of PBMCs. This clonotype was sampled from a middle-aged man in good health and CMV-seronegative. CDR3 in amino acids: CASGDSSRTDTQYF. The CDR3 coding sequence is TGCGCCAGCGGAGACAGTAGCCGCACAGATACGCAGTATTTT.